This T cell receptor (beta chain) was obtained from a study of technical replicates of blood from a handful of donors. V lost 4 bases and J lost 4; bases outside the gene matches: 7. CDR3 length: 14 amino acids. In germline, CDR1 is SGHTS, CDR2 YDEGEE. Clones were read by immunoSEQ multiplex PCR, and TCRdb kept only the in-frame ones, dropping some. The sample includes 30,000 to 40,000 clones, roughly 92% of them seen just once. The TCR sequence derives from a human donor in good health. Some clones in this sample may be carry-over from other donors' samples. Input material: PBMCs. The V gene is TRBV5-8, the J gene TRBJ1-2; 7 positions match TRBD1. CDR3 sequence reads: CASSPGTVGYGYTF. The CDR3 DNA reads TGTGCCAGCAGCCCAGGGACAGTTGGCTATGGCTACACCTTC.